This TCR beta chain came from a study of T-cell memory formation after mild COVID-19. Study information: The study found TCR clusters largely donor specific.

This clonotype came up once. The target antigen is unknown. Constant-segment primers were used for 5'RACE, and the resulting TCR alpha and TCR beta cDNA libraries carried sample barcodes and UMIs. A single record per CDR3 protein comes from TCRdb applying MiXCR to the 5' RACE reads. The sample includes about 470,000 distinct CDR3 sequences, around 27% of them seen just once. J gave up 7 bases and V 5 bases, and 7 bases lay outside the gene matches. Per the germline V gene, CDR1 is SGHVS and CDR2 is FQNEAQ. The CDR3 length is 14 residues. The study, taken as a whole, reports: Clones contracting day 15 to 85 were balanced CD4/CD8; later expanders leaned CD4+. A second wave of clones peaked on day 37, and their SARS-CoV-2 specificity went unconfirmed.

The sample was PBMCs or a T cell subset sorted from them (not recorded which). The chain employs TRBV7-8 and TRBJ1-1; 10 bases map to TRBD1. The source of this sequence is an adult woman who had mild COVID-19 (a few samples of this study predate the infection). Cell type and time point are not known. The CDR3 DNA reads as TGTGCCAGCAGCCTCGACAGGGGGCCACATGAAGCTTTCTTT. Its translation: CASSLDRGPHEAFF.